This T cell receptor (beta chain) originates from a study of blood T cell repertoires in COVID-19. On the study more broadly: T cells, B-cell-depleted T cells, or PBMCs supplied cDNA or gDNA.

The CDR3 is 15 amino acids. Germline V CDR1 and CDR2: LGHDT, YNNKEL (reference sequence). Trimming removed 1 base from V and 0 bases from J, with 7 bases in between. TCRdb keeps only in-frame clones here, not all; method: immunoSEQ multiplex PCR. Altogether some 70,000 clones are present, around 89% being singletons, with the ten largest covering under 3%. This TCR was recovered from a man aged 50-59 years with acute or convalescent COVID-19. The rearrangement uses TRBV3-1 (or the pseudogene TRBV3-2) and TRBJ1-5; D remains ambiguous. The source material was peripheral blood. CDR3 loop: CASSQASNSNQPQHF. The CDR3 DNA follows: TGTGCCAGCAGCCAAGCGTCTAATAGCAATCAGCCCCAGCATTTT.